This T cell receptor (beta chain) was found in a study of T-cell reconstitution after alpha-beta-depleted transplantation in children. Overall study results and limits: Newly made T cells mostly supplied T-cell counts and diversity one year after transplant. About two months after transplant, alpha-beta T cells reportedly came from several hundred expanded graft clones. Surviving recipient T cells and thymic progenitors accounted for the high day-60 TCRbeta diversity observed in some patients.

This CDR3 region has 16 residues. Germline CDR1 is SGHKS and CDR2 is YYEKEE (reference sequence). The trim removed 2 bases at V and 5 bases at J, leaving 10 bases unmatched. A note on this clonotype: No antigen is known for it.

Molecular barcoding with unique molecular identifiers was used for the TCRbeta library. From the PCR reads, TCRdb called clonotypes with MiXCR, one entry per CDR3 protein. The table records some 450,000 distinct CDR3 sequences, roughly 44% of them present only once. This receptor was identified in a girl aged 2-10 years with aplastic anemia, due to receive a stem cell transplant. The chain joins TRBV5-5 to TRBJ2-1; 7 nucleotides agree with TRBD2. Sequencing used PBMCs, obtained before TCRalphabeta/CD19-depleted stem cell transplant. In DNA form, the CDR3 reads TGTGCCAGCAGCTTTTCTCGAGTAGCGGGTAACAATGAGCAGTTCTTC. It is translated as CASSFSRVAGNNEQFF. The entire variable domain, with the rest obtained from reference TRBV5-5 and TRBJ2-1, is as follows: DAGVTQSPTHLIKTRGQQVTLRCSPISGHKSVSWYQQVLGQGPQFIFQYYEKEERGRGNFPDRFSARQFPNYSSELNVNALLLGDSALYLCASSFSRVAGNNEQFFGPGTRLTVL.